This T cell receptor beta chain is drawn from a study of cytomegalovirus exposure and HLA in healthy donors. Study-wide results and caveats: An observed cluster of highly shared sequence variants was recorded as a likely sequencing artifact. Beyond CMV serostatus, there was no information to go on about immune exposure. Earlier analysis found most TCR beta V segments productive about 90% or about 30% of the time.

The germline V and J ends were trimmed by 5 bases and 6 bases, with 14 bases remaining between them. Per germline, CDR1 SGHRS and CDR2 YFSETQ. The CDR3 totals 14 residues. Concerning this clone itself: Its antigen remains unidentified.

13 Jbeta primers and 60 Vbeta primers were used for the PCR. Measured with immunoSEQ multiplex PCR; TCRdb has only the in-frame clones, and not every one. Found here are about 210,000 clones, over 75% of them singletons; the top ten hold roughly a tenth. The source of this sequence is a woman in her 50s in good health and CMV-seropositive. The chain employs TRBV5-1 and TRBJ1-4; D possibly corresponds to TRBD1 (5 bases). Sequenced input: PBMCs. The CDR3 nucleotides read TGCGCCAGCAGACCCGACAGCCACTATGAAAAACTGTTTTTT. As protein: CASRPDSHYEKLFF.